A selection of T cell receptor beta chains follows, all from one sample in a study of blood T cell repertoires in COVID-19. Here immunoSEQ multiplex PCR was the method, and the copy in TCRdb shows in-frame clones only, minus some. The profile covers roughly 300,000 clones, with approximately 91% appearing a single time and 2% to 2.5% taken by the ten largest. Sequences were obtained from PBMCs or T cells enriched from blood (not recorded which). These receptors all stem from a woman between 40 and 50 years old with acute COVID-19. CDR3s leave out the opening cysteine and the closing phenylalanine or tryptophan.

V,CDR3
TRBV4-1,ASSPRSSGAYEQY
TRBV9,ASSVGLESPYNEQF
TRBV14,ASSLRVVTEAF
TRBV27,ASKPSGGYNEQF
TRBV28,ASSSRGTANYGYT
TRBV4-2,ASRYVTGGEQY
TRBV4-2,ASRRGTGGYEQY
TRBV7-9,ASSLEVLASEQF
TRBV11-2,ASTQRGTRVPIL
TRBV4-1,ASSQEGTSGFGGTQY
TRBV3-1/TRBV3-2,ASSLQVDLRGYGYT
TRBV28,ASSSTQGVSYQPQH
TRBV11-3,ASSLAGTGGNNQPQH
TRBV19,ASSLIHRGQETQY
TRBV7-9,ASSLGQGSEKLF
TRBV23-1,ASTTGHYGYT
TRBV6-2/TRBV6-3,ASSYGRVYGYT
TRBV28,ASSSGQLDNQPQH
TRBV28,ASSLTTYRVGNQPQH
TRBV30,AWSVQGLAGGNEQF
TRBV28,ASTEGGGTIY
TRBV6-2/TRBV6-3,ASSRGPRAYEQY
TRBV6-5,ASTPFRGGELF
TRBV24-1,ATSAPGWGPETQY
TRBV2,ASRPSSGRAATQY